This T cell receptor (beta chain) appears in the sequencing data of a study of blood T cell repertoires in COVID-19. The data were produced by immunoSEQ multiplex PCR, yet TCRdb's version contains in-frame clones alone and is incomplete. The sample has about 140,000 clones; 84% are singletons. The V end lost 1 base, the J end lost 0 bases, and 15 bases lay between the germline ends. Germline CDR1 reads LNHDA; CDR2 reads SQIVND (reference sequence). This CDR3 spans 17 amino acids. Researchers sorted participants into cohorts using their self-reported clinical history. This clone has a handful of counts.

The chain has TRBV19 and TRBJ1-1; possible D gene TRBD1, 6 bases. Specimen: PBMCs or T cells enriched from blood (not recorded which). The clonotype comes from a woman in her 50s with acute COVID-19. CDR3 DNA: TGTGCCAGTAGTATAGCTACAGGGTCCGGCATGAACACTGAAGCTTTCTTT. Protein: CASSIATGSGMNTEAFF.